The clone carrying this T cell receptor beta chain was detected only once. The data derive from a study of CD8 T cells in Susac syndrome. The V end lost 7 bases, the J end lost 6 bases, and 6 bases lay between the germline ends. CDR3 length: 11 residues. Germline lookup yields CDR1 SNHLY and CDR2 FYNNEI. The RNA input was roughly 0.45 to 1 ug, and it was reverse transcribed with random hexamers. Coverage of TCR beta CDR3 amplification by immunoSEQ multiplex PCR extended to 54 Vbeta and 13 Jbeta. TCRdb re-called the immunoSEQ multiplex PCR reads with MiXCR, one entry per CDR3 protein. The data contain 130,000 or so distinct CDR3 sequences, roughly 94% of them singletons. Sequencing targeted TCR beta in blood CD8+ and CD4+ T cells. Healthy donors formed controls matched for age and sex.

The gene calls are TRBV2 and TRBJ2-2; no clear D. Sequencing was done on a sample of CD4+ T cells from PBMCs. The clonotype was recovered from a human donor in good health. Written as DNA, the CDR3 is TGTGCCAGCAAAGCCTCCGGGGAGCTGTTTTTT. This sequence encodes CASKASGELFF.